The rows below give T cell receptor beta chains drawn from one sample of a study of blood T cells in healthy people across ages. TCRdb re-called the 5' RACE reads through MiXCR, storing one row per CDR3 protein. Of roughly 900,000 distinct CDR3 sequences in the sample, 40% to 60% were seen once. Sample: blood. These receptors were collected from a man aged 25 to 40 in good health. Both conserved end residues are part of each CDR3. A D gene is named only where the DNA matches it firmly. Expanded clones get a size class; other rows say once, few or many, or leave the size out.

V gene	J gene	clone size	D gene	CDR3 protein	CDR3 DNA
TRBV27	TRBJ2-1	many	TRBD2	CAIGLALHEQFF	TGTGCGATAGGACTAGCGTTGCATGAGCAGTTCTTC
TRBV12-3/TRBV12-4	TRBJ2-1	NA	NA	CASSPPGSPGTNEQFF	TGTGCCAGCAGCCCCCCGGGATCCCCTGGGACGAATGAGCAGTTCTTC
TRBV10-3	TRBJ2-7	NA	NA	CAISEPETLNSTSYEQYF	TGTGCCATCAGTGAGCCCGAAACATTGAATTCAACCTCCTACGAGCAGTACTTC
TRBV27	TRBJ1-3	NA	NA	CASSLAGPGGGNTIYF	TGTGCCAGCAGTTTAGCAGGGCCTGGTGGTGGAAACACCATATATTTT
TRBV3-1	TRBJ2-7	NA	NA	CASSHVLQGYEQYF	TGTGCCAGCAGCCATGTACTACAGGGATACGAGCAGTACTTC
TRBV27	TRBJ1-1	NA	NA	CASSLFLVQGVNTEAFF	TGTGCCAGCAGTTTATTTTTGGTACAAGGAGTGAACACTGAAGCTTTCTTT
TRBV9	TRBJ2-1	NA	TRBD2	CASSGSGGVENEQFF	TGTGCCAGCAGCGGGAGCGGGGGGGTGGAAAATGAGCAGTTCTTC
TRBV7-3	TRBJ1-2	NA	TRBD1	CASSLTGTGETTF	TGTGCCAGCAGCTTAACCGGGACAGGGGAGACCACCTTC
TRBV10-3	TRBJ2-4	few	TRBD1	CAIREGQGSFQYF	TGTGCCATCAGGGAAGGACAGGGTAGTTTTCAGTACTTC
TRBV3-1	TRBJ1-4	few	NA	CASSQDLRHDAEKLFF	TGTGCCAGCAGCCAAGATCTAAGGCATGATGCTGAAAAACTGTTTTTT
TRBV7-9	TRBJ1-4	once	NA	CASTPSGRAVEEKLFF	TGTGCCAGCACCCCCTCTGGGAGGGCAGTGGAGGAAAAACTGTTTTTT
TRBV12-3/TRBV12-4	TRBJ1-2	NA	TRBD1	CASSMAGTGGRYGYTF	TGTGCCAGCAGCATGGCCGGTACAGGGGGCCGCTATGGCTACACCTTC
TRBV7-8	TRBJ2-1	NA	NA	CASSFDSGTTRNEQFF	TGTGCCAGCAGCTTTGATTCCGGGACCACCAGGAATGAGCAGTTCTTC
TRBV4-1	TRBJ1-2	NA	NA	CASSQDPERTNYGYTF	TGCGCCAGCAGCCAAGATCCAGAAAGGACAAACTATGGCTACACCTTC
TRBV12-3/TRBV12-4	TRBJ1-1	few	NA	CASRPGPSGTEAFF	TGTGCCAGCAGGCCGGGACCGAGTGGCACTGAAGCTTTCTTT
TRBV27	TRBJ1-1	NA	TRBD1	CASSYSGGWGTEAFF	TGTGCCAGCAGTTACTCAGGGGGCTGGGGCACTGAAGCTTTCTTT
TRBV20-1	TRBJ1-2	NA	NA	CSARNLDSHYGYTF	TGCAGTGCTAGAAATTTGGACAGCCACTATGGCTACACCTTC
TRBV4-3	TRBJ2-1	NA	NA	CASSQEWMSTDNEQFF	TGCGCCAGCAGCCAAGAATGGATGTCGACTGACAATGAGCAGTTCTTC
TRBV15	TRBJ1-1	few	TRBD1	CATSGGQGWNTEAFF	TGTGCCACCAGCGGTGGACAGGGCTGGAACACTGAAGCTTTCTTT
TRBV27	TRBJ2-7	NA	TRBD2	CASLGTKSYEQYF	TGTGCCAGCTTAGGGACTAAGAGCTACGAGCAGTACTTC
TRBV11-3	TRBJ2-5	NA	NA	CASSLDPGDQETQYF	TGTGCCAGCAGCTTAGATCCTGGGGACCAAGAGACCCAGTACTTC
TRBV20-1	TRBJ2-1	NA	NA	CSASRDSLASEQFF	TGCAGTGCTAGCCGGGACTCCTTAGCATCTGAGCAGTTCTTC
TRBV27	TRBJ1-3	NA	NA	CASRNTIYF	TGTGCCAGCAGAAACACCATATATTTT
TRBV12-3/TRBV12-4	TRBJ2-1	few	TRBD2	CASSFGRGAYNEQFF	TGTGCCAGCAGTTTCGGGCGGGGGGCATACAATGAGCAGTTCTTC
TRBV7-2	TRBJ1-4	few	NA	CASSLSRAASTNEKLFF	TGTGCCAGCAGCTTAAGCAGGGCCGCATCAACTAATGAAAAACTGTTTTTT
TRBV30	TRBJ2-4	few	NA	CAWSVRRVAENIQYF	TGTGCCTGGAGTGTGCGCAGGGTGGCGGAAAACATTCAGTACTTC
TRBV12-3/TRBV12-4	TRBJ2-2	NA	NA	CASSYIRGTGELFF	TGTGCCAGCAGTTATATACGGGGGACCGGGGAGCTGTTTTTT
TRBV5-6	TRBJ1-2	NA	TRBD1	CASSLGRQGKVNGYTF	TGTGCCAGCAGCTTGGGGCGACAGGGGAAGGTCAATGGCTACACCTTC
TRBV11-2	TRBJ2-7	NA	NA	CASSSLFRTSYEQYF	TGTGCCAGCAGCTCCCTATTTAGGACCTCATACGAGCAGTACTTC
TRBV7-9	TRBJ2-7	NA	TRBD2	CASSKKREASYEQYF	TGTGCCAGCAGCAAGAAGCGGGAGGCCTCCTACGAGCAGTACTTC
TRBV5-1	TRBJ1-2	few	NA	CASSSEGVHGYTF	TGCGCCAGCAGCTCGGAGGGAGTACATGGCTACACCTTC
TRBV30	TRBJ2-6	NA	NA	CAWIPKGGGGANVLTF	TGTGCCTGGATTCCCAAGGGTGGTGGTGGGGCCAACGTCCTGACTTTC
TRBV3-1	TRBJ2-3	NA	NA	CASSQGGSGDTQYF	TGTGCCAGCAGCCAAGGGGGCAGCGGAGATACGCAGTATTTT
TRBV6-6	TRBJ2-1	many	TRBD1	CASSYRGRYNEQFF	TGTGCCAGCAGTTACAGGGGGCGCTACAATGAGCAGTTCTTC
TRBV6-5	TRBJ2-7	NA	NA	CASSTTSSQYF	TGTGCCAGCAGTACGACTAGTTCCCAGTACTTC
TRBV7-2	TRBJ1-1	NA	NA	CASSSDVTEAFF	TGTGCCAGCAGCTCGGATGTTACTGAAGCTTTCTTT
TRBV12-3/TRBV12-4	TRBJ1-1	NA	TRBD1	CASRPPTGEGVMNTEAFF	TGTGCCAGCAGGCCTCCGACAGGGGAGGGGGTAATGAACACTGAAGCTTTCTTT
TRBV5-1	TRBJ2-7	NA	NA	CASSSETAGIKYF	TGCGCCAGCAGCTCCGAAACAGCCGGAATAAAGTACTTC
TRBV25-1	TRBJ2-2	NA	NA	CASSVDYPTKNTGELFF	TGTGCCAGCAGTGTAGACTACCCAACCAAGAACACCGGGGAGCTGTTTTTT
TRBV3-1	TRBJ2-1	few	TRBD2	CASSQERPSGEEQFF	TGTGCCAGCAGCCAAGAGAGGCCTAGCGGGGAAGAGCAGTTCTTC
TRBV28	TRBJ1-2	NA	TRBD1	CASSLQYRGGYTF	TGTGCCAGCAGTTTACAATACAGGGGCGGCTACACCTTC
TRBV6-2/TRBV6-3	TRBJ2-7	few	TRBD1	CASSPPGTGGYEQYF	TGTGCCAGCAGTCCCCCCGGGACAGGGGGATACGAGCAGTACTTC
TRBV9	TRBJ2-7	NA	NA	CASSGEVERAQYF	TGTGCCAGCAGCGGAGAGGTGGAGAGGGCCCAGTACTTC
TRBV29-1	TRBJ2-3	NA	TRBD1	CSVALGQGADTQYF	TGCAGCGTCGCCCTCGGTCAGGGGGCAGATACGCAGTATTTT
TRBV9	TRBJ1-5	NA	NA	CASSVEPGSNQPQHF	TGTGCCAGCAGCGTAGAGCCCGGGAGTAATCAGCCCCAGCATTTT
TRBV12-3/TRBV12-4	TRBJ1-2	NA	NA	CASSLEGRDGYYGYTF	TGTGCCAGCAGTTTAGAGGGCAGGGACGGTTACTATGGCTACACCTTC
TRBV29-1	TRBJ1-1	once	NA	CSVELMNTEAFF	TGCAGCGTTGAATTGATGAACACTGAAGCTTTCTTT
TRBV5-6	TRBJ2-1	many	NA	CASSFSAAEFF	TGTGCCAGCAGCTTCTCGGCCGCGGAGTTCTTC
TRBV7-3	TRBJ2-3	NA	NA	CASSLMRLRADTEYF	TGTGCCAGCAGCTTAATGAGACTCCGCGCAGATACGGAGTATTTT
TRBV7-3	TRBJ2-5	NA	NA	CASSLTPGLQETQYF	TGTGCCAGCAGCTTAACCCCCGGTCTACAGGAGACCCAGTACTTC
TRBV7-6	TRBJ2-2	NA	TRBD1	CASSQRQGVKTGELFF	TGTGCCAGCAGTCAGAGACAGGGGGTAAAAACCGGGGAGCTGTTTTTT
TRBV9	TRBJ1-2	NA	NA	CASSVGGPSTIYGYTF	TGTGCCAGCAGCGTAGGCGGACCGTCAACTATCTATGGCTACACCTTC
TRBV5-1	TRBJ2-1	few	TRBD2	CASSLSRLAHNEQFF	TGCGCCAGCAGCTTGTCTCGACTAGCCCACAATGAGCAGTTCTTC
TRBV7-8	TRBJ1-2	NA	NA	CASSPDPWGYTF	TGTGCCAGCAGCCCAGACCCGTGGGGCTACACCTTC
TRBV20-1	TRBJ2-7	NA	TRBD2	CSARGTSKHEQYF	TGCAGTGCTAGGGGGACTAGCAAGCACGAGCAGTACTTC
TRBV7-2	TRBJ2-3	NA	NA	CASSSPLDLEADTQYF	TGTGCCAGCAGCTCTCCCCTGGACCTGGAGGCAGATACGCAGTATTTT
TRBV4-2	TRBJ1-4	few	NA	CASSQDAGQGSPREKLFF	TGTGCCAGCAGCCAAGATGCCGGCCAGGGGTCCCCTAGGGAAAAACTGTTTTTT
TRBV5-1	TRBJ2-7	NA	TRBD1	CASSPSTGTLSYEQYF	TGCGCCAGCAGCCCATCGACAGGGACCCTCTCCTACGAGCAGTACTTC
TRBV4-3	TRBJ2-7	NA	NA	CASSQDPSHEQYF	TGCGCCAGCAGCCAAGACCCTTCCCACGAGCAGTACTTC
TRBV4-3	TRBJ2-3	few	NA	CASSQDLRSSTDTQYF	TGCGCCAGCAGCCAAGATCTGCGGTCCAGTACAGATACGCAGTATTTT